This T cell receptor beta chain was identified in a study of blood T cell repertoires in COVID-19. CDR1 and CDR2 (germline): LGHNA, YSLEER. The CDR3 is 17 residues long. Trimming took off 4 bases at V and 7 bases at J, with 22 bases between the two ends. TCRdb keeps only in-frame clones here, not all; method: immunoSEQ multiplex PCR. Of around 170,000 clones listed, 86% are singletons. This TCR was sampled from a woman in her 70s with acute or convalescent COVID-19. The source material was peripheral blood. This chain links TRBV4-3 with TRBJ1-4, with a possible D match to TRBD1 (6 bases). Here the CDR3 DNA reads TGCGCCAGCAGCCGAAGCACCCCACTCACAGGGAGTGAAAAACTGTTTTTT. Its translation is CASSRSTPLTGSEKLFF.